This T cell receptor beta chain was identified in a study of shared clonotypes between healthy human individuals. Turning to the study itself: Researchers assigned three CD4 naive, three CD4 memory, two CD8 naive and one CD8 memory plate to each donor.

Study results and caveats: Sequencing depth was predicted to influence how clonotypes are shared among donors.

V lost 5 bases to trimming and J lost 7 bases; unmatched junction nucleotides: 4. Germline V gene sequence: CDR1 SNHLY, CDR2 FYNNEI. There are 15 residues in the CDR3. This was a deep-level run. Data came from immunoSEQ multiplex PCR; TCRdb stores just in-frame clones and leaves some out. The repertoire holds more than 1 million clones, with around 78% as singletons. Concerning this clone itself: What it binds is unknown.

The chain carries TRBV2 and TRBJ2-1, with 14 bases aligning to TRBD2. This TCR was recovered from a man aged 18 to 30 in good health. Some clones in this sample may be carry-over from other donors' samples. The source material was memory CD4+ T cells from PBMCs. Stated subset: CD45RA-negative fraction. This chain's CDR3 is CASSTGTSGSNEQFF. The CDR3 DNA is TGTGCCAGCAGTACCGGGACTAGCGGGAGTAATGAGCAGTTCTTC.